Below, 27 T cell receptor beta chains from the same sample are listed, as sequenced in a study of tumor-infiltrating lymphocytes in primary liver carcinoma. TCR beta cDNA came from about 470 ng total RNA, primed with a constant-region primer. Sequencing libraries for TCR beta derived from three nested multiplex PCR rounds that used slightly modified ARM-PCR. Researchers ran the first two PCR rounds for around 10 cycles each with TRBV1-TRBV30 forward primers and a C-beta reverse primer. TCRdb reprocessed the multiplex PCR reads via MiXCR and lists one record per CDR3 protein. Among approximately 300,000 distinct CDR3 sequences listed, 55% to 65% were seen once. Germline DNA was also extracted, while the blood RNA originated from unsorted whole blood. What was sequenced was peripheral blood. Receptors originate from a man aged 40-50 years with primary liver carcinoma and hepatitis B virus infection.

The V gene is TRBV5-1, the J gene TRBJ1-1; D perhaps matches TRBD1 (5 bases). Deletions cut 4 bases from V and 5 bases from J, with 15 bases between. This CDR3 has 14 amino acids. Germline CDR1 and CDR2: SGHRS and YFSETQ. The CDR3 sequence is CASSLGGEGTEAFF. The CDR3 coding sequence is TGCGCCAGCAGCCTCGGGGGGGAAGGGACTGAAGCTTTCTTT.

This clonotype was recorded at least ten times. The rearrangement uses TRBV7-8 and TRBJ2-7, with D maybe TRBD1 (6 bases). In germline, CDR1 is SGHVS, CDR2 FQNEAQ. This CDR3 spans 15 amino acids. Trimming cost V 5 bases and J 6 bases, with 20 bases left between them. Here the CDR3 DNA reads TGTGCCAGCAGCGCGACTACAGGGTTAAGAGGCGAGCAGTACTTC. Translation gives CASSATTGLRGEQYF. The whole variable domain, filled in from reference TRBV7-8 and TRBJ2-7, reads GAGVSQSPRYKVAKRGQDVALRCDPISGHVSLFWYQQALGQGPEFLTYFQNEAQLDKSGLPSDRFFAERPEGSVSTLKIQRTQQEDSAVYLCASSATTGLRGEQYFGPGTRLTVT.

As regards this clonotype: A much larger clonotype is one base distant, so this may be a read error. The chain employs TRBV4-3 and TRBJ2-3; TRBD2 is a possible D gene (5 bases). The germline gives CDR1 LGHNA, CDR2 YSLEER. The CDR3 is 15 amino acids. The CDR3 nucleotides read TGCGCCAGCAGCCAAGCTGGACCTAGCACAGATGCGCAGTATTTT. Protein product: CASSQAGPSTDAQYF.

As to this clonotype: Being one base from a much bigger clone, this may be a read error. The rearrangement links TRBV12-3 or TRBV12-4 to TRBJ2-3, with D tentatively TRBD1 (5 bases). The CDR3 is made up of 11 amino acids. The CDR3 nucleotides read TGTGCCAGCAGTCGCACAGGTACGCAGTATTTT. Translating it yields CASSRTGTQYF.

Note on this clonotype: This may stem from a read error, because a much larger clone lies one nucleotide away. This chain links TRBV5-5 with TRBJ2-5; D unclear. This CDR3 region has 16 residues. V lost 4 bases and J lost 1, with 17 bases in between. Germline V CDR1 and CDR2: SGHKS, YYEKEE (reference sequence). CDR3 DNA sequence: TGTGCCAGCAGCCATTTGGTCAACGGGCCCCAAGAGACCCAGTACTTC. It yields the protein CASSHLVNGPQETQYF.

V and J are TRBV30 and TRBJ2-7, with TRBD1 identical over 9 bases. The trim removed 5 bases at V and 4 bases at J, leaving 9 bases unmatched. CDR1 is GTSNPN, CDR2 SVGIG, per germline (reference sequence). The CDR3 has 14 residues. CDR3 bases: TGTGCCTGGGGTGGTACAGGGGGCTATTACGAGCAGTACTTC. It specifies CAWGGTGGYYEQYF.

Turning to this clonotype: A read error may be the cause here, since a much bigger clone is one base away. The genes are TRBV4-1 and TRBJ2-1; 10 bases map to TRBD2. The germline CDR1 and CDR2 sequences are MGHRA and YSYEKL. The CDR3 loop spans 16 amino acids. As DNA, the CDR3 is TGCGCCAGCAGCCAGGGAAGCGGGAGGGACTACAATGAGCAGTCCTTC. Residues: CASSQGSGRDYNEQSF.

In its sample, this clonotype was seen once. This likely comes from a read error, as the CDR3 has no conserved phenylalanine or tryptophan at its end. The chain uses TRBV11-2 and TRBJ1-5; 9 bases fit TRBD1. The CDR3 consists of 15 residues. Germline CDR1 reads SGHAT; CDR2 reads FQNNGV. Trimming cost V 3 bases and J 3 bases; bases outside gene matches: 3. CDR3 nucleotide sequence: TGTGCCAGCAGCTTGGGACAGGGTACCAATCAGCCCCAGCATTAT. Its translation: CASSLGQGTNQPQHY.

Of note for this clonotype: The junction shows a germline mismatch at one end, possibly a read error. The genes are TRBV6-5 and TRBJ1-6, with TRBD1 matching 10 bases. Germline values: CDR1 MNHEY, CDR2 SVGAGI. There are 19 residues in the CDR3. The CDR3 DNA reads TGTGCCAGCAGTTACCAACTCTCCGGGACAGGGGCCAAAATAGCACCCCCCCACTTT. This codes for CASSYQLSGTGAKIAPPHF.

The rearrangement joins TRBV30 to TRBJ1-6, with TRBD1 as a possible D gene (5 bases). The germline gives CDR1 GTSNPN, CDR2 SVGIG (reference sequence). CDR3 size: 15 residues. The CDR3: CVGQVGGQGYSPLHF. The CDR3 DNA is TGTGTCGGTCAGGTCGGCGGGCAGGGATATTCACCCCTCCACTTT.

This clonotype was found many times. V usage is TRBV13 and J usage is TRBJ2-1, with 13 bases lining up with TRBD2. The germline V gene has CDR1 PRHDT and CDR2 FYEKMQ (reference sequence). V gave up 5 bases and J gave up 3 bases; unmatched junction bases: 4. The CDR3 runs to 16 residues. The CDR3: CASSEGLAGYYNEQFF. The CDR3 DNA is TGTGCCAGCAGCGAGGGACTAGCGGGATACTACAATGAGCAGTTCTTC.

This clonotype was seen many times. The genes are TRBV6-2 or TRBV6-3 and TRBJ2-7; maybe TRBD1 (5 bases). Looked up from germline, CDR1 is MNHEY and CDR2 is SVGEGT. V was cut by 8 bases and J by 2 bases, with 10 bases left in between. The length of the CDR3 is 12 residues. In DNA, the CDR3 is TGTGCCAGCCATCAAGGGGCCTACGAGCAGTACTTC. It encodes CASHQGAYEQYF.

This clonotype came up once. The rearrangement uses TRBV12-3 or TRBV12-4 and TRBJ2-1; the match to TRBD2 covers 7 bases. V dropped 4 bases and J dropped 6; count of bases not matched to a gene: 0. CDR3 size: 12 residues. The CDR3 nucleotides read TGTGCCAGCAGTTCGGGGGGCAATGAGCAGTTCTTC. It specifies CASSSGGNEQFF.

Notes on this clonotype: A junction end diverges from the germline sequence, so it may reflect a read error. The V and J genes are TRBV6-5 and TRBJ2-3; weak D call: TRBD2 (6 bases). Germline V lookup: CDR1 MNHEY, CDR2 SVGAGI. The CDR3 runs to 17 residues. The CDR3 here is CASSLSGRAGSTNTQYF. CDR3 nucleotides: TGTGCCAGCAGTCTTAGCGGAAGGGCCGGAAGCACAAATACGCAGTATTTT.

Worth noting for this clonotype: Given a much more abundant clone one base away, this may be a read error. The V gene is TRBV7-8, the J gene TRBJ1-2; a weak D match, TRBD1 (5 bases). Germline V lookup: CDR1 SGHVS, CDR2 FQNEAQ. This CDR3 has 16 residues. The CDR3 spells CVSSRLLFGTAGGYTF. CDR3 bases: TGTGTCAGCAGCCGGCTACTTTTCGGGACGGCGGGAGGCTACACCTTC.

To note about this clonotype: This clone may be a read error of a much larger clone one base away. The CDR3 here is CASSYSVESSYEQYF. DNA of the CDR3: TGTGCCAGCAGTTACTCGGTGGAGAGCTCCTACGAGCAGTACTTC. The J gene is TRBJ2-7, the V gene TRBV6-2 or TRBV6-3; the D is unclear. The germline gives CDR1 MNHEY, CDR2 SVGEGT. CDR3 length equals 15 residues. V gave up 0 bases and J gave up 0 bases, with 9 bases separating them.

A single count supports this clonotype. A much larger clone lies one base from this, so it may be a read error. This sequence joins TRBV6-6 and TRBJ2-1; 12 bases are a match to TRBD2. CDR3 size: 16 residues. The germline V gene encodes CDR1 MNHNY and CDR2 SVGAGI (reference sequence). The CDR3 DNA sequence: TGTGCCGGCAGTTATTCTAGCGGGAGGGCGGGCAATGAGCAGTTCTTC. It yields the protein CAGSYSSGRAGNEQFF.

This clonotype was counted only a few times. The chain couples TRBV12-5 to TRBJ2-1, with D hard to call. Germline V gene data show CDR1 as LGHNT and CDR2 as FRNRAP. This CDR3 contains 14 residues. The ends were cut back, 9 bases at V and 8 bases at J, with 20 bases in the middle. Here the CDR3 DNA reads TGTGCTAGGGTAATCATGGCCTTTTTCTATGAGCAGTTCTTC. Protein: CARVIMAFFYEQFF.

This clonotype has only a few counts. The chain has TRBV30 and TRBJ1-1; D unclear. Trimming took off 0 bases at V and 5 bases at J, with 7 bases between the two ends. CDR1 is GTSNPN and CDR2 is SVGIG in the germline V gene (reference sequence). This CDR3 region has 12 residues. CDR3 loop: CAWSVRGTEAFF. For the CDR3, the DNA is TGTGCCTGGAGTGTACGGGGAACTGAAGCTTTCTTT.

This clonotype was detected once. It may be a read error: a sequence one base away is much more abundant. V usage is TRBV10-3 and J usage is TRBJ2-3, with 10 bases lining up with TRBD2. This CDR3 comprises 16 residues. Germline V gene sequence: CDR1 ENHRY, CDR2 SYGVKD. J lost 1 base, V lost 4 bases, and 5 bases had no gene match. This chain's CDR3 is CAISVLTSGCTDTQYF. The CDR3, as DNA: TGTGCCATCAGTGTCTTGACTAGCGGGTGCACAGATACGCAGTATTTT.

Comments on this clonotype: The conserved phenylalanine or tryptophan normally closing the CDR3 is absent here, so this likely arose from a read error. The CDR3 region is CASSWRASNTGELFL. The CDR3 nucleotides are TGTGCCAGCAGCTGGAGGGCCTCGAACACCGGGGAGCTGTTTCTT. The rearrangement joins TRBV11-2 to TRBJ2-2; D possibly corresponds to TRBD2 (6 bases). This CDR3 has 15 residues. The V end lost 4 bases, the J end lost 0 bases, and 9 bases lay between the germline ends. Germline V gives CDR1 SGHAT, CDR2 FQNNGV.

On this clonotype itself: Germline and junction disagree at one end, which may indicate a read error. This chain connects TRBV6-6 to TRBJ2-5; 7 nucleotides align to TRBD1. Looked up from germline, CDR1 is MNHNY and CDR2 is SVGAGI (reference sequence). The CDR3 spans 13 residues. For the CDR3, the DNA is TGTCCCAGCAGCTTGGGACAGCAAGATACCCAGTACTTC. This encodes CPSSLGQQDTQYF.

In the case of this clonotype: A read error may explain this, as a much larger clone is one base away. The chain links TRBV6-6 to TRBJ1-2, with D perhaps TRBD1 (5 bases). The germline V and J ends were trimmed by 2 bases and 3 bases, with 13 bases remaining between them. The CDR3 extends over 15 amino acids. CDR1 is MNHNY, CDR2 SVGAGI, per germline (reference sequence). The chain's CDR3 is CASSYPQEAYYGYTF. Written as DNA, the CDR3 is TGTGCCAGCAGTTACCCACAGGAGGCATACTATGGCTACACCTTC.

About this clonotype itself: It may be a read error: a sequence one base away is much more abundant. The rearrangement links TRBV6-1 to TRBJ2-7; a weak D match, TRBD1 (5 bases). V lost 7 bases, J lost 6 bases, and 22 bases lay in between. The CDR3 is 15 residues long. Germline V gives CDR1 MNHNS, CDR2 SASEGT. CDR3 sequence (DNA): TGTGCCAGCATTCGAACGGACAAGGTGGATTCCGAGCAGTACTTC. Its protein is CASIRTDKVDSEQYF.

This clonotype was observed a handful of times. This chain connects TRBV11-2 to TRBJ1-1; D is unresolved. The V gene lost 9 bases and the J gene lost 5 bases, with 16 bases spanning the gap. Germline V gene sequence: CDR1 SGHAT, CDR2 FQNNGV. This CDR3 contains 13 residues. Written as DNA, the CDR3 is TGTGCCAGTAGCATCAGCGGGTGGACTGAAGCTTTCTTT. Its translation: CASSISGWTEAFF.

Concerning this clonotype: Possible read error: a much larger clone is one base away. This CDR3 is CVSSQDPISISTQYF. DNA for the CDR3: TGTGTCAGCAGCCAAGACCCCATCAGCATAAGTACGCAGTATTTT. V usage is TRBV4-2 and J usage is TRBJ2-3; D is ambiguous. Per the germline V gene, CDR1 is LGHNA and CDR2 is YNFKEQ. CDR3 length equals 15 residues.

V and J are TRBV12-3 or TRBV12-4 and TRBJ2-5; D tentatively reads TRBD1 or TRBD2 (5 bases each). CDR3 length: 15 residues. V was cut by 3 bases and J by 3 bases, with 14 bases left in between. In DNA, the CDR3 is TGTGCCAGCAGTTTTCCTCCGGGGCTAAAAGAGACCCAGTACTTC. Its protein is CASSFPPGLKETQYF.